The clone carrying this TCR beta chain was observed a handful of times. Using immunoSEQ multiplex PCR, the repertoire was profiled, and TCRdb retains in-frame clones only, with some absent. The sample yields some 13,000 clones, more than 35% seen once. This record belongs to a study of graft-versus-host responses after intestinal transplantation. Overall study: Recipients across the board were started on anti-thymocyte globulin induction, then kept on tacrolimus and steroids for two to three years.

CDR3 length: 14 amino acids. Germline V gives CDR1 SGHNT, CDR2 YYREEE (reference sequence). Trimming cost V 3 bases and J 3 bases, with 11 bases left between them. Here the sequenced sample was alloreactive CD4+ T cells from a mixed lymphocyte reaction culture, taken before intestinal transplant. Described subset: CFSE-low proliferating T cells sorted from approximately 6-day pre-transplant mixed lymphocyte reaction (GvH or HvG direction). The origin of this receptor is a human patient who received an intestinal transplant. This chain joins TRBV5-4 and TRBJ2-3; D perhaps matches TRBD2 (6 bases). As DNA, the CDR3 is TGTGCCAGCAGCTCCGGCGGGGTGACAGATACGCAGTATTTT. Amino acids: CASSSGGVTDTQYF. Variable domain in full (rest from reference TRBV5-4 and TRBJ2-3): ETGVTQSPTHLIKTRGQQVTLRCSSQSGHNTVSWYQQALGQGPQFIFQYYREEENGRGNFPPRFSGLQFPNYSSELNVNALELDDSALYLCASSSGGVTDTQYFGPGTRLTVL.